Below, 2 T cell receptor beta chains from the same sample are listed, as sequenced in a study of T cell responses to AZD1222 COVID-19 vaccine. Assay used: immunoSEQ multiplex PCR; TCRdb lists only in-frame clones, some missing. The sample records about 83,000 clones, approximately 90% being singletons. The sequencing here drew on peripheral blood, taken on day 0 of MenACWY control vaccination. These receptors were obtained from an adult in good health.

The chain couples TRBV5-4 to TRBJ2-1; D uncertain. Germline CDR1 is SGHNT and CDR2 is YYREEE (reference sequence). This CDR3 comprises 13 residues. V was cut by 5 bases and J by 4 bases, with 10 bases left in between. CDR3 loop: CASRPTNYNEQFF. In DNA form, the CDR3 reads TGTGCCAGCAGACCGACGAATTACAATGAGCAGTTCTTC.

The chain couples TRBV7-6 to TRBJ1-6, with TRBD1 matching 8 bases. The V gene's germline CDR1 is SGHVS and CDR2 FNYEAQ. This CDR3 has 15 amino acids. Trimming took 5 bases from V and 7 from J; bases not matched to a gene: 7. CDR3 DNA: TGTGCCAGCAGCCCCTTGACAGGGGCGAATTCACCCCTCCACTTT. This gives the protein CASSPLTGANSPLHF.